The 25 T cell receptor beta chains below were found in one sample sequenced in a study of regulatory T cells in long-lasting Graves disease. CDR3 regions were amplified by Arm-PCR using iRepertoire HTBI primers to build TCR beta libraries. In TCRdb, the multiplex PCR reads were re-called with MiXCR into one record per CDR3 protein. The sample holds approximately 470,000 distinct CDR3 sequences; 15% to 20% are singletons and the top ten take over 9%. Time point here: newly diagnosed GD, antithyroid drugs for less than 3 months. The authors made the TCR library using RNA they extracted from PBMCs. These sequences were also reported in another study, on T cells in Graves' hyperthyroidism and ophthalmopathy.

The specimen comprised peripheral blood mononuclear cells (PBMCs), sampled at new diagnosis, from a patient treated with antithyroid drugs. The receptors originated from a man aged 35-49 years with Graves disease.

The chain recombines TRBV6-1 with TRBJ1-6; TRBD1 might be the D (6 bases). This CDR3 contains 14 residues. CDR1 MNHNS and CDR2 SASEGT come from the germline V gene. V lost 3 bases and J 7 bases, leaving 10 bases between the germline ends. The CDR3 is CASSDYRDNSPLHF. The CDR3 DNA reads TGTGCCAGCAGTGATTACAGGGACAATTCACCCCTCCACTTT.

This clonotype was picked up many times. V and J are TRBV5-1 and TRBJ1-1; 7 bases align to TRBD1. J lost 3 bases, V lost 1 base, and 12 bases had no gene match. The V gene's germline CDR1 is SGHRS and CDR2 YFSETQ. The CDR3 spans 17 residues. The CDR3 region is CASSLMAGGFSDTEAFF. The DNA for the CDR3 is TGCGCCAGCAGCTTGATGGCAGGGGGATTTTCGGACACTGAAGCTTTCTTT.

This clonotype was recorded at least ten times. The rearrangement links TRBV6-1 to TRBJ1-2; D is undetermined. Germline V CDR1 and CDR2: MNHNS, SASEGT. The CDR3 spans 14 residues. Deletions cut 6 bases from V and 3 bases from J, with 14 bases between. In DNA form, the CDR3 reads TGTGCCAGCAGACTGTGGGATGACGACTATGGCTACACCTTC. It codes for CASRLWDDDYGYTF.

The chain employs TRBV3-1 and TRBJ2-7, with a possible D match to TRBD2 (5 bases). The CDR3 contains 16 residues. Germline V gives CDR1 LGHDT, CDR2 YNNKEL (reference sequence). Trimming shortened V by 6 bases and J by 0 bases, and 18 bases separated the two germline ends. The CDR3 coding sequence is TGTGCCAGCAGTCTGGGCGCAGCGGCCCTCTCCTACGAGCAGTACTTC. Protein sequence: CASSLGAAALSYEQYF.

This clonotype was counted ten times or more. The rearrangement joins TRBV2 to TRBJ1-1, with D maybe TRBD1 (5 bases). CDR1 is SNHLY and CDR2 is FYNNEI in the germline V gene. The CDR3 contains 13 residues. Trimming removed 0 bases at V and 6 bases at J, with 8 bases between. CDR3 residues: CASSEARGAEAFF. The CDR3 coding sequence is TGTGCCAGCAGTGAAGCGCGGGGGGCTGAAGCTTTCTTT.

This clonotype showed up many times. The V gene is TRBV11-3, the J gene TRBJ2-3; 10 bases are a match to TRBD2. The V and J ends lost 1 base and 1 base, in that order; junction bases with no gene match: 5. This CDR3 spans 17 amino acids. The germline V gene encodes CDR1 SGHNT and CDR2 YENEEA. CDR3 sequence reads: CASSLALGLARTDTQYF. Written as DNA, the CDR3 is TGTGCCAGCAGCTTAGCCCTGGGACTAGCGCGCACAGATACGCAGTATTTT. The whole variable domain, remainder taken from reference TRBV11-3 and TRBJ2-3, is EAGVVQSPRYKIIEKKQPVAFWCNPISGHNTLYWYLQNLGQGPELLIRYENEEAVDDSQLPKDRFSAERLKGVDSTLKIQPAELGDSAVYLCASSLALGLARTDTQYFGPGTRLTVL.

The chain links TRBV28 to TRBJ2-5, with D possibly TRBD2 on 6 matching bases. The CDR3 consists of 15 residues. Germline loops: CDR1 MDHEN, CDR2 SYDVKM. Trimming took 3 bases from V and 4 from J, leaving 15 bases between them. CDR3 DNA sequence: TGTGCCAGCAGTTTGGAGGGAAAGGTAGCAGAGACCCAGTACTTC. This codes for CASSLEGKVAETQYF.

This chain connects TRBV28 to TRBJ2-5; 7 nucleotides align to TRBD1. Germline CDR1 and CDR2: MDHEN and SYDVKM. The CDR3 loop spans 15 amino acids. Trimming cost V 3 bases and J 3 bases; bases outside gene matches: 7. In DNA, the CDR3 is TGTGCCAGCAGTTTGAGGGGGCCTGAGGAAGAGACCCAGTACTTC. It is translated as CASSLRGPEEETQYF.

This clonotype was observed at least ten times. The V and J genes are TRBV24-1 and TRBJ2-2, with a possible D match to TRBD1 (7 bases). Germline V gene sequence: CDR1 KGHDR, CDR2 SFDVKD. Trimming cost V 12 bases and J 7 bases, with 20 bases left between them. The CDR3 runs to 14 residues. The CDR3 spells CAPLGGGSFGELFF. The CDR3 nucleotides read TGTGCCCCCCTCGGAGGGGGCTCCTTCGGGGAGCTGTTTTTT.

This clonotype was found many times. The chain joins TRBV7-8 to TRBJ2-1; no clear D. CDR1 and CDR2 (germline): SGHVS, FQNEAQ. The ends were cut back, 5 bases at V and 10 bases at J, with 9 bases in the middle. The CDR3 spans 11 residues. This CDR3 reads CASSPNREQFF. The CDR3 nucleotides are TGTGCCAGCAGCCCAAATCGGGAGCAGTTCTTC. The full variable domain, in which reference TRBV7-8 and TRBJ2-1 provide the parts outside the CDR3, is GAGVSQSPRYKVAKRGQDVALRCDPISGHVSLFWYQQALGQGPEFLTYFQNEAQLDKSGLPSDRFFAERPEGSVSTLKIQRTQQEDSAVYLCASSPNREQFFGPGTRLTVL.

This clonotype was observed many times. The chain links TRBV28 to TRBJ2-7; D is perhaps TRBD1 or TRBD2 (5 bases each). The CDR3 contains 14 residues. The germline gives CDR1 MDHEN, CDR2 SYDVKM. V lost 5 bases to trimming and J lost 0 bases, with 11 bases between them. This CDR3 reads CASSPRDHSYEQYF. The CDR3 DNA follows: TGTGCCAGCAGTCCACGGGACCACTCCTACGAGCAGTACTTC.

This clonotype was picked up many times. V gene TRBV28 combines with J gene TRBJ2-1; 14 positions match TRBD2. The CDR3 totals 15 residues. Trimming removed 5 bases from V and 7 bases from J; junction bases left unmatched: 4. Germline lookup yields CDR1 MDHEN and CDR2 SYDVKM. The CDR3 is CASSQWTSGRNEQFF. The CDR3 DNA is TGTGCCAGCAGTCAATGGACTAGCGGGAGGAATGAGCAGTTCTTC.

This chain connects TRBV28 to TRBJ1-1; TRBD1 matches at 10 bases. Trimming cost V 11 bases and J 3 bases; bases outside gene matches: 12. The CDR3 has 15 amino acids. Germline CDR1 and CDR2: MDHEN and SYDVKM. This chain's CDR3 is CASRIPGTGDTEAFF. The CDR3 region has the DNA TGTGCCTCACGAATACCCGGGACAGGGGACACTGAAGCTTTCTTT.

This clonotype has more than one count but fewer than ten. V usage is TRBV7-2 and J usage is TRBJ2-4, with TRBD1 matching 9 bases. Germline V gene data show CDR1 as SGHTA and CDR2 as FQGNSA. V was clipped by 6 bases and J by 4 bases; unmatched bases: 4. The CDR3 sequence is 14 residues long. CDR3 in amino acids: CASRPTGGKNIQYF. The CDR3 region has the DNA TGTGCCAGCAGGCCGACAGGGGGGAAAAACATTCAGTACTTC.

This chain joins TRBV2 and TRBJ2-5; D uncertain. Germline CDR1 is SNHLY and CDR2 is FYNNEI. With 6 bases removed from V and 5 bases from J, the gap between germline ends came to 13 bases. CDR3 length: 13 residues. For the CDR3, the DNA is TGTGCCAGCAGACTGATATCTACGGAGACCCAGTACTTC. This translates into CASRLISTETQYF.

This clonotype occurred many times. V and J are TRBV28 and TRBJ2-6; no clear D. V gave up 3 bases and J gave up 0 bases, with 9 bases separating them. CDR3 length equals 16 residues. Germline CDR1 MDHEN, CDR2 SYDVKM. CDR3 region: CASSFSSLSGANVLTF. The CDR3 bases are TGTGCCAGCAGTTTCAGTAGCCTCTCTGGGGCCAACGTCCTGACTTTC. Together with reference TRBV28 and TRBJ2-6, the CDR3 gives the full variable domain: DVKVTQSSRYLVKRTGEKVFLECVQDMDHENMFWYRQDPGLGLRLIYFSYDVKMKEKGDIPEGYSVSREKKERFSLILESASTNQTSMYLCASSFSSLSGANVLTFGAGSRLTVL.

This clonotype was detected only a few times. CDR3: CASSSNRGGNTEAFF. The DNA of the CDR3 is TGTGCCAGCAGCTCAAACAGGGGAGGGAACACTGAAGCTTTCTTT. V is TRBV7-9 and J is TRBJ1-1; 7 bases fit TRBD1. Germline V CDR1 and CDR2: SEHNR, FQNEAQ (reference sequence). This CDR3 is built from 15 residues. The J segment lost 1 base and the V segment lost 4 bases, leaving 6 bases of the junction unmatched.

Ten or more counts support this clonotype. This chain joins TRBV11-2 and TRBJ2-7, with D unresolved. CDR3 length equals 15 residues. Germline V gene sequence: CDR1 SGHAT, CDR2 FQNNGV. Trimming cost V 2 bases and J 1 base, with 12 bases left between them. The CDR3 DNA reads TGTGCCAGCAGCTTATTTCGTTCGCATTCCTACGAGCAGTACTTC. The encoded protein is CASSLFRSHSYEQYF.

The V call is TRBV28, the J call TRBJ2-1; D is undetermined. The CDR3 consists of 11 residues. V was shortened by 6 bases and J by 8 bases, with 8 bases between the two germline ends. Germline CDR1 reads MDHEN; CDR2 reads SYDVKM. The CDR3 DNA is TGTGCCAGCAGGGTCCGCGATGAGCAGTTCTTC. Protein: CASRVRDEQFF.

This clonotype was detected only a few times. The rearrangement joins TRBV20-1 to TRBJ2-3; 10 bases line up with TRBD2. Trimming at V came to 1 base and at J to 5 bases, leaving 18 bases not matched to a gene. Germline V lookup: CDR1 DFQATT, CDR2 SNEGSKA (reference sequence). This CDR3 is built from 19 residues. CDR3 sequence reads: CSARVLTSGIPVLQDTQYF. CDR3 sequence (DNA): TGCAGTGCTAGAGTTCTAACTAGCGGGATCCCCGTCCTGCAAGATACGCAGTATTTT.

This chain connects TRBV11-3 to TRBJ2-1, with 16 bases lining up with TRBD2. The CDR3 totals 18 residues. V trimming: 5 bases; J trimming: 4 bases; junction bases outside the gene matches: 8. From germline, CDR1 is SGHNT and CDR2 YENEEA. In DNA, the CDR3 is TGTGCCAGCAGCCTCGGGACTAGCGGGAGGGCCTTGTACAATGAGCAGTTCTTC. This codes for CASSLGTSGRALYNEQFF. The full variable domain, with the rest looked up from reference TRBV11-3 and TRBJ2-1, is EAGVVQSPRYKIIEKKQPVAFWCNPISGHNTLYWYLQNLGQGPELLIRYENEEAVDDSQLPKDRFSAERLKGVDSTLKIQPAELGDSAVYLCASSLGTSGRALYNEQFFGPGTRLTVL.

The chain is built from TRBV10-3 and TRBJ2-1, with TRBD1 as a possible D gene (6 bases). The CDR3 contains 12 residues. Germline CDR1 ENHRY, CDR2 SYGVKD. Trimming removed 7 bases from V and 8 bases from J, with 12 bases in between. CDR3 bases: TGTGCCATCAAGACAGGACAATATGAGCAGTTCTTC. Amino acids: CAIKTGQYEQFF.

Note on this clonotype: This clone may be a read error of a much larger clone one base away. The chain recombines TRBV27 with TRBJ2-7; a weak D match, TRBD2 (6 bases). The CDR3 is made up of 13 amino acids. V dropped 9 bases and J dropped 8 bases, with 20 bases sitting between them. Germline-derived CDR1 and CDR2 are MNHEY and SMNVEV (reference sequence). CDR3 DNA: TGTGCCAGTCGACCCCGGCCGGGAGACAAGCAGTACTTC. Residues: CASRPRPGDKQYF.

The CDR3 DNA is TGTGCCAGCAGCTTCCAGCGGTCCGGCACAGATACGCAGTATTTT. This codes for CASSFQRSGTDTQYF. The chain uses TRBV7-9 and TRBJ2-3, with a weak D call TRBD2 (5 bases). This CDR3 has 15 amino acids. Trimming stripped 3 bases from V and 1 base from J, with 11 bases between. Germline lookup yields CDR1 SEHNR and CDR2 FQNEAQ (reference sequence).

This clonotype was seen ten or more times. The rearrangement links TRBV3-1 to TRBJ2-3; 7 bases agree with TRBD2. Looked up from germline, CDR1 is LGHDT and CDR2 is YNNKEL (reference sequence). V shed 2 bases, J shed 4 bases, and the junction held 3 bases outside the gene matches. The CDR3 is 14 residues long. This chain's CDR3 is CASSQSLAADTQYF. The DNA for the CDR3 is TGTGCCAGCAGCCAAAGTCTAGCGGCAGATACGCAGTATTTT.